This T cell receptor beta chain was sequenced during a study of control samples from healthy donors and cancer patients. V lost 6 bases to trimming and J lost 5 bases, with 15 bases between them. The CDR3 length is 14 residues. The germline V gene encodes CDR1 WNHNN and CDR2 SYGVQD (reference sequence). TCRdb's table, derived via immunoSEQ multiplex PCR, lists solely in-frame clones and lacks some. The sample has tens of thousands of clones; about 91% are singletons. The rearrangement joins TRBV10-1 to TRBJ2-3; D call uncertain. Material: blood. This clonotype originated in a man aged 50 or older in good health. The CDR3 is CASSSAGFQDTQYF. The CDR3 region has the DNA TGCGCCAGCAGCTCCGCCGGATTTCAAGATACGCAGTATTTT.